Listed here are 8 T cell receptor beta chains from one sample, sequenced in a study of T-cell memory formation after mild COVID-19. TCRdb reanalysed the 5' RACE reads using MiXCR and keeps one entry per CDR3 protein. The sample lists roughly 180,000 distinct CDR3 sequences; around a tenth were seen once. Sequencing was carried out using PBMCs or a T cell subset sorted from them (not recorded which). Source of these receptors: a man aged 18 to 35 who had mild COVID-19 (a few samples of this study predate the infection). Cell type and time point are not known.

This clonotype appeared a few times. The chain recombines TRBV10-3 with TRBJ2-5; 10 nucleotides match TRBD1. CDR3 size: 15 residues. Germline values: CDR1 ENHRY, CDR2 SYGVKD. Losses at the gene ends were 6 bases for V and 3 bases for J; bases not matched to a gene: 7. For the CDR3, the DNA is TGTGCCATCAGAAGGGACAGGGGAAGGGAAGAGACCCAGTACTTC. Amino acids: CAIRRDRGREETQYF.

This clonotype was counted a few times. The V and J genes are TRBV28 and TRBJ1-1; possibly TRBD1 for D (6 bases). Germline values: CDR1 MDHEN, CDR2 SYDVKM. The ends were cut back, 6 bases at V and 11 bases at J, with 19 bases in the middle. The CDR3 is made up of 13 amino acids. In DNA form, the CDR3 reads TGTGCCAGCAGCCCCGAGCAGGGGTCCCGGGCTTTCTTT. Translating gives CASSPEQGSRAFF.

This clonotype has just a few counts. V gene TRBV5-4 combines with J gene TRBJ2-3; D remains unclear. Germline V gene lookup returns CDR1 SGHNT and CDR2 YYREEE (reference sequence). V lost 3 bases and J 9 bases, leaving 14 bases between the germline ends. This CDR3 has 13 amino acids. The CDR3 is CASSSGYVGTQYF. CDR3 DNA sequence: TGTGCCAGCAGCTCGGGCTACGTCGGGACGCAGTATTTT. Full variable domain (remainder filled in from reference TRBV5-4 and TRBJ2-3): ETGVTQSPTHLIKTRGQQVTLRCSSQSGHNTVSWYQQALGQGPQFIFQYYREEENGRGNFPPRFSGLQFPNYSSELNVNALELDDSALYLCASSSGYVGTQYFGPGTRLTVL.

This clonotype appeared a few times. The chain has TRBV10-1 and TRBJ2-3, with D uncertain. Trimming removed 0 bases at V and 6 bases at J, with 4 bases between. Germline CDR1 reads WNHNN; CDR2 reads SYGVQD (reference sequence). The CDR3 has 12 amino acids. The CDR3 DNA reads TGCGCCAGCAGTGAGTCTCGGGATACGCAGTATTTT. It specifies CASSESRDTQYF.

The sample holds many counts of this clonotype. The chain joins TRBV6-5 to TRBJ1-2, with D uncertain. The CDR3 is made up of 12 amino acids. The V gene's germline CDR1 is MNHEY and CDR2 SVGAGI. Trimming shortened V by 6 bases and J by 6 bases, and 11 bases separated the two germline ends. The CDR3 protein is CASRKDIDGYTF. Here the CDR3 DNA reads TGTGCCAGCAGGAAAGACATCGATGGCTACACCTTC.

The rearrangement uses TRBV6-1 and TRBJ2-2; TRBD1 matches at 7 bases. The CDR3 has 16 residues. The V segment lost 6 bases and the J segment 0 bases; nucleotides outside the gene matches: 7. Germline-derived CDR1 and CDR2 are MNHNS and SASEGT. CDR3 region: CASSRRDSPNTGELFF. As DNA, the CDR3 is TGTGCCAGCAGCCGTCGGGACAGTCCGAACACCGGGGAGCTGTTTTTT.

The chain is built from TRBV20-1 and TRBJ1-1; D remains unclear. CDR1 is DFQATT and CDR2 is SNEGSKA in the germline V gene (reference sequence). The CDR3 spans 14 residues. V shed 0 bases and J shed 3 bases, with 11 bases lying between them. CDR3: CSAREGAGDTEAFF. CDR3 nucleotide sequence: TGCAGTGCTAGAGAAGGTGCTGGGGACACTGAAGCTTTCTTT.

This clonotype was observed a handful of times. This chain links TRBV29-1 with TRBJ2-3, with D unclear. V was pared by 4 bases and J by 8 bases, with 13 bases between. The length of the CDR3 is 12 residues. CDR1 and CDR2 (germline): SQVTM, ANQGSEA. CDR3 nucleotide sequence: TGCAGCGTTGTGGGCCCGGTGGGTACGCAGTATTTT. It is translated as CSVVGPVGTQYF.